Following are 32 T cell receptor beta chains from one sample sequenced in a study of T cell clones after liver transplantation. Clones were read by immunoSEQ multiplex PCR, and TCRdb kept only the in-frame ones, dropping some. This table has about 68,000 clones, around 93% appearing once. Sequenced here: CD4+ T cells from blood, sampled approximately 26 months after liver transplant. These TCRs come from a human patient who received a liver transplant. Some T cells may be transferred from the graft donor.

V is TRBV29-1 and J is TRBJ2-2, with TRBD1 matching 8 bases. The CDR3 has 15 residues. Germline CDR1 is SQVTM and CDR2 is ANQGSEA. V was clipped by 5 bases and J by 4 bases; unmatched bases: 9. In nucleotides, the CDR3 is TGCAGCGTTCAGACAGGGGTGGGGAGCACCGGGGAGCTGTTTTTT. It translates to CSVQTGVGSTGELFF.

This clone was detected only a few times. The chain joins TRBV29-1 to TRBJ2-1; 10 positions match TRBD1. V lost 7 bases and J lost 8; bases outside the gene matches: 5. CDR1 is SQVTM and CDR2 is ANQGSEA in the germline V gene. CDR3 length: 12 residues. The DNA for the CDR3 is TGCAGCGCAGGGACAGGGGTCTATGAGCAGTTCTTC. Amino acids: CSAGTGVYEQFF.

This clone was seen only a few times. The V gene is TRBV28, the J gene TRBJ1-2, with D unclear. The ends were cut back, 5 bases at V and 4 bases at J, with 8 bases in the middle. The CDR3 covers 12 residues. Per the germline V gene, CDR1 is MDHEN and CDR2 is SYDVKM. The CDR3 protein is CASSIVGYGYTF. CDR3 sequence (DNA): TGTGCCAGCAGTATAGTGGGCTATGGCTACACCTTC.

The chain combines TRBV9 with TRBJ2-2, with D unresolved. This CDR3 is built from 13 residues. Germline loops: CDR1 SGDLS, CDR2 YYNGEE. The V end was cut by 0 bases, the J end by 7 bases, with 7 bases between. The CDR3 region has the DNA TGTGCCAGCAGCGTAGGGACCGGCGGGGAGCTGTTTTTT. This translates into CASSVGTGGELFF. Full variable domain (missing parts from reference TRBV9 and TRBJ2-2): DSGVTQTPKHLITATGQRVTLRCSPRSGDLSVYWYQQSLDQGLQFLIQYYNGEERAKGNILERFSAQQFPDLHSELNLSSLELGDSALYFCASSVGTGGELFFGEGSRLTVL.

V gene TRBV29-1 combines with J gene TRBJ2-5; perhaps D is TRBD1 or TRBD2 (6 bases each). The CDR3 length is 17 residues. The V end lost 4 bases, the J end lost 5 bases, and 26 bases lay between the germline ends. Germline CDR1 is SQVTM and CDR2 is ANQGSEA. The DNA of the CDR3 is TGCAGCGTTGCCGGAGCGGCGACCGGGGGCACCGGGGAGACCCAGTACTTC. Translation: CSVAGAATGGTGETQYF.

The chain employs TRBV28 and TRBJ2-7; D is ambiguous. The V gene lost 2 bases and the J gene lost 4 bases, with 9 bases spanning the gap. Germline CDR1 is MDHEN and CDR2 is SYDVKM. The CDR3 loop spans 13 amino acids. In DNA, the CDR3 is TGTGCCAGCAGTTTACTCAACCAGTACGAGCAGTACTTC. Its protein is CASSLLNQYEQYF.

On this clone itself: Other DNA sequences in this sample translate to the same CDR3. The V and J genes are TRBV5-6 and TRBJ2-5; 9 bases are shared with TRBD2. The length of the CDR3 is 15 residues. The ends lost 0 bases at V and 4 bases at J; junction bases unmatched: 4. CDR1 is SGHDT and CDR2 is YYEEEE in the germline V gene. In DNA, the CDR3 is TGTGCCAGCAGCTTGGGGGGCGGGAGGGCAGAGACCCAGTACTTC. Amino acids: CASSLGGGRAETQYF.

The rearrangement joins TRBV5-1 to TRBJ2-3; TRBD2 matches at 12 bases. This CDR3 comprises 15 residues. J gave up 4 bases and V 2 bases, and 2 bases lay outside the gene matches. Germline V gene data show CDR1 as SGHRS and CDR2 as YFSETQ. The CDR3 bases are TGCGCCAGCAGCTTCGGACTAGCGGGGCCAGATACGCAGTATTTT. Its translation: CASSFGLAGPDTQYF. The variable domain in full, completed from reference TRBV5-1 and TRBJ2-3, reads KAGVTQTPRYLIKTRGQQVTLSCSPISGHRSVSWYQQTPGQGLQFLFEYFSETQRNKGNFPGRFSGRQFSNSRSEMNVSTLELGDSALYLCASSFGLAGPDTQYFGPGTRLTVL.

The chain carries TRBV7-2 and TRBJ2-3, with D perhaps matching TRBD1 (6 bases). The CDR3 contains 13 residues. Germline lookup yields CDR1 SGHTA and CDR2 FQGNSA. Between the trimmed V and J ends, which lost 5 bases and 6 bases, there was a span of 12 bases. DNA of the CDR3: TGTGCCAGCAGCACCCAGGGGACGGATACGCAGTATTTT. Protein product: CASSTQGTDTQYF.

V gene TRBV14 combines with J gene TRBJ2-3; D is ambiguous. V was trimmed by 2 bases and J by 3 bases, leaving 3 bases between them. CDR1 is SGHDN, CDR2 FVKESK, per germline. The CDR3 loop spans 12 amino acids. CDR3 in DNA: TGTGCCAGCAGCCAAATTACAGATACGCAGTATTTT. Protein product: CASSQITDTQYF.

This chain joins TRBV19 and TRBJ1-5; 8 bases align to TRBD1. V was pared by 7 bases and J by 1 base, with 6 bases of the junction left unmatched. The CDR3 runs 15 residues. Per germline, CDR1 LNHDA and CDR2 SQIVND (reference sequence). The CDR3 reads CASTRQGWSNQPQHF. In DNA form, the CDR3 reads TGTGCCAGTACTCGACAGGGGTGGAGCAATCAGCCCCAGCATTTT.

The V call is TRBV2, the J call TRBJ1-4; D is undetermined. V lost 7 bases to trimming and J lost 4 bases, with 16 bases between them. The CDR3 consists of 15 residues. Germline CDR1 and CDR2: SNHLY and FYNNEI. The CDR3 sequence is CASTSQAGINEKLFF. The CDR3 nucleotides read TGTGCCAGCACGTCCCAGGCAGGAATTAATGAAAAACTGTTTTTT.

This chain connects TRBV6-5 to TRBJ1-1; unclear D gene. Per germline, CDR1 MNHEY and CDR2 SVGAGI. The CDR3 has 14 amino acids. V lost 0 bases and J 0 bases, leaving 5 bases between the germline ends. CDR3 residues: CASSYSGMNTEAFF. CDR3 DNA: TGTGCCAGCAGTTACTCAGGGATGAACACTGAAGCTTTCTTT.

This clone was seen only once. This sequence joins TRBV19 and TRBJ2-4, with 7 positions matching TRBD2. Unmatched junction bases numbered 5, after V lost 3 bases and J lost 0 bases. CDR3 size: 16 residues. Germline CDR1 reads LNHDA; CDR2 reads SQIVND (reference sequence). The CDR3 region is CASSIRLAEAKNIQYF. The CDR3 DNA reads TGTGCCAGTAGTATTCGACTAGCAGAAGCCAAAAACATTCAGTACTTC.

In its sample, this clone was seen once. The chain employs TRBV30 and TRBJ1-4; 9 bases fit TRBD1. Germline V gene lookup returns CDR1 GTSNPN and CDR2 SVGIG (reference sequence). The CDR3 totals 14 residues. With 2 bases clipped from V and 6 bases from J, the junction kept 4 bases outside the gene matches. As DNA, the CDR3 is TGTGCCTGGAGTCAGACAGGGGGTCATGAAAAACTGTTTTTT. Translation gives CAWSQTGGHEKLFF.

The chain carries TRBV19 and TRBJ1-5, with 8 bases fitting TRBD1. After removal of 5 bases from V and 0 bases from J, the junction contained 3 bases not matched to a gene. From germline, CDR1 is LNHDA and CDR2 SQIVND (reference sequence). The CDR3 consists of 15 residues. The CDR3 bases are TGTGCCAGTAGTGTACAGGGGGATAGCAATCAGCCCCAGCATTTT. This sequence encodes CASSVQGDSNQPQHF.

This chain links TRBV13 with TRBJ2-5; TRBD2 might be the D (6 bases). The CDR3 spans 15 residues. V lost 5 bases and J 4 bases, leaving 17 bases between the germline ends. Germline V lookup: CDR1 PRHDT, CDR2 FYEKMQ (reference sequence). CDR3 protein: CASSPTRGARETQYF. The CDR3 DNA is TGTGCCAGCAGCCCGACTAGAGGAGCTAGAGAGACCCAGTACTTC.

The CDR3 nucleotides are TGTGCCAGCAGCTTGACAGGGCTGGGGGCCAACGTCCTGACTTTC. This codes for CASSLTGLGANVLTF. V and J are TRBV5-4 and TRBJ2-6, with D possibly being TRBD1 (6 bases). CDR3 length: 15 amino acids. V was pared by 1 base and J by 4 bases, with 9 bases between. Germline CDR1 reads SGHNT; CDR2 reads YYREEE (reference sequence).

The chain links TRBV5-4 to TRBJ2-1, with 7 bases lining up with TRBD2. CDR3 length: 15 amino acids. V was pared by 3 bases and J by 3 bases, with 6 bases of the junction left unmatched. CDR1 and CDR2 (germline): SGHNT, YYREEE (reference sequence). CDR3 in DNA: TGTGCCAGCAGCTCTGGTAGCGGGTTCTACAATGAGCAGTTCTTC. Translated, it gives CASSSGSGFYNEQFF.

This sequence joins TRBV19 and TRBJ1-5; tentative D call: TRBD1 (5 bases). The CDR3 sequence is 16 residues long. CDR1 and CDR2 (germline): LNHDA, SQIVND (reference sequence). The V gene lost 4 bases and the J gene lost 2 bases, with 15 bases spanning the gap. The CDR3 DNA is TGTGCCAGTAGTAAGGGTAGCAGGGCCGGCAATCAGCCCCAGCATTTT. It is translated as CASSKGSRAGNQPQHF.

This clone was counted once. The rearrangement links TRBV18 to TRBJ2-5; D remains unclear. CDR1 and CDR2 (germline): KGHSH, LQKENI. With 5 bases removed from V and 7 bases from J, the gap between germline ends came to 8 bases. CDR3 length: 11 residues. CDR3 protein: CASSTEGTQYF. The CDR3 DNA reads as TGTGCCAGCTCAACGGAAGGGACCCAGTACTTC.

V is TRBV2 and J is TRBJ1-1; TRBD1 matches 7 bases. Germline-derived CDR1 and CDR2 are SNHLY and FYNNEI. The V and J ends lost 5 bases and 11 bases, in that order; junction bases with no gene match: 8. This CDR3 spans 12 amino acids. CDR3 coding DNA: TGTGCCAGCAGTACACAGGGGCGTGCGGCTTTCTTT. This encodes CASSTQGRAAFF.

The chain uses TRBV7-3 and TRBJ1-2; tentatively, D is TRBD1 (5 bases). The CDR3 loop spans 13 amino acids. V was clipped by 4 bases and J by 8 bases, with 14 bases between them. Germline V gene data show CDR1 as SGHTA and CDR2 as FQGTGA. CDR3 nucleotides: TGTGCCAGCAGCTCACAGGACCTCTCCGGCTACACCTTC. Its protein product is CASSSQDLSGYTF.

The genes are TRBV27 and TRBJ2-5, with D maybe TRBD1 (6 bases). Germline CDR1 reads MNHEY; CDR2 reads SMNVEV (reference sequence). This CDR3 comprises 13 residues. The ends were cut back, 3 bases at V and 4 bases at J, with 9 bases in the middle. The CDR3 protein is CASSFDRRETQYF. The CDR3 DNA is TGTGCCAGCAGTTTCGACAGGCGAGAGACCCAGTACTTC.

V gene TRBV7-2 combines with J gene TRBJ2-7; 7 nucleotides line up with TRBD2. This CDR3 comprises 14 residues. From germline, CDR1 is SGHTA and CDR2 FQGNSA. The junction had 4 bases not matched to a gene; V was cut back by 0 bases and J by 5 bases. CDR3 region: CASSLAGGRNEQYF. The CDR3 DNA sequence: TGTGCCAGCAGCTTAGCGGGAGGGAGGAACGAGCAGTACTTC.

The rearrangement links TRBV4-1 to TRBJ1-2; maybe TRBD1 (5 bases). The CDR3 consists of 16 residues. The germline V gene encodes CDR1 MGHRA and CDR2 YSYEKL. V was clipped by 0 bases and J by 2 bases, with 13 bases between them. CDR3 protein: CASSQEGDGINYGYTF. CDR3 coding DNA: TGCGCCAGCAGCCAAGAAGGGGACGGAATCAACTATGGCTACACCTTC.

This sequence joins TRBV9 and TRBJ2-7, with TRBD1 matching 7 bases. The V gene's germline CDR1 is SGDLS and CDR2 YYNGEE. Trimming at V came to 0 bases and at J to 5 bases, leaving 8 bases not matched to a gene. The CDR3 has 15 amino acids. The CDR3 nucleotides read TGTGCCAGCAGCGTAGGACCGACAGGGATCCACGAGCAGTACTTC. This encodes CASSVGPTGIHEQYF.

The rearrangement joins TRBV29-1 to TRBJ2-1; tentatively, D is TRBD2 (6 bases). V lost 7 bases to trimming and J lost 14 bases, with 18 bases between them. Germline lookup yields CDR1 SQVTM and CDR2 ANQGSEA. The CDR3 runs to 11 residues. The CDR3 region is CSEKDGRGEFF. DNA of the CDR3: TGCAGCGAAAAAGATGGGCGGGGTGAGTTCTTC.

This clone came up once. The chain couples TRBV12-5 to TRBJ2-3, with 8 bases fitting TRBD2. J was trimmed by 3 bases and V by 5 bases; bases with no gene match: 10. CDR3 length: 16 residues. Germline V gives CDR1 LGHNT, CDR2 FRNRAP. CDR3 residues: CASGRGSGSSTDTQYF. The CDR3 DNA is TGTGCTAGTGGTAGGGGGAGCGGGAGTTCAACAGATACGCAGTATTTT.

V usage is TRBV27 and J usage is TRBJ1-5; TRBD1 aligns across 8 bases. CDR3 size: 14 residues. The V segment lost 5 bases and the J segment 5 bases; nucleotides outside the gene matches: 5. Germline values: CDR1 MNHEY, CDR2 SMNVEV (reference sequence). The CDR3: CASSRGQGYQPQHF. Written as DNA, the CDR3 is TGTGCCAGCAGTCGTGGACAGGGATATCAGCCCCAGCATTTT.

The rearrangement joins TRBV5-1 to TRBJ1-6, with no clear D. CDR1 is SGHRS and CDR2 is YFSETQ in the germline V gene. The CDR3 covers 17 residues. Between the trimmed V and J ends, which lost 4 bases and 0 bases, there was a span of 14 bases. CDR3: CASSTGPQSSYNSPLHF. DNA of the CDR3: TGCGCCAGCAGCACCGGCCCCCAAAGCTCCTATAATTCACCCCTCCACTTT.

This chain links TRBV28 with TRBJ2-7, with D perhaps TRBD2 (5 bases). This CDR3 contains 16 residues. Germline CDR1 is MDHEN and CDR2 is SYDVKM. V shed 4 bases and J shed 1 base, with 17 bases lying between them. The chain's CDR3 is CASSSYSYSGSYEQYF. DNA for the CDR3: TGTGCCAGCAGTTCCTACAGTTATTCGGGATCCTACGAGCAGTACTTC.